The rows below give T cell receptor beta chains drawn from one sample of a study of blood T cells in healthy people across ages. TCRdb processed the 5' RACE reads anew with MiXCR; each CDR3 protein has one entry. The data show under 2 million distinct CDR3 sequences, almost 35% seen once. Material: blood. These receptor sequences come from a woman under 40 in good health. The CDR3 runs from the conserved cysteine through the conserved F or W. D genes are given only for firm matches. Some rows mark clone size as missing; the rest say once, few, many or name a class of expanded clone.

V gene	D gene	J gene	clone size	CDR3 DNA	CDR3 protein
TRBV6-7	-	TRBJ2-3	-	TGTGCCAGCAGTTACGGTCGGGTCTGCACAGATACGCAGTATTTT	CASSYGRVCTDTQYF
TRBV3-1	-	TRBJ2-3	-	TGTGCCAGCAGCCTAGCGCTACCTAGCACAGATACGCAGTATTTT	CASSLALPSTDTQYF
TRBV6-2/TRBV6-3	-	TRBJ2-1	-	TGTGCCAGCACTCACAGGCGGGTTTTGGGCAATGAGCAGTTCTTC	CASTHRRVLGNEQFF
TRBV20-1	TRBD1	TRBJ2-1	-	TGCAGTGCTCGACTTCCGGGACAGACATACAATGAGCAGTTCTTC	CSARLPGQTYNEQFF
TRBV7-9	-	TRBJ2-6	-	TGTGCCAGCAGCTTAGGGTATATAAGTTCCTCTGGGGCCAACGTCCTGACTTTC	CASSLGYISSSGANVLTF
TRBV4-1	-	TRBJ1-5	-	TGCGCCAGCAGCCAAGATCGAGGGCCCTCCCTGACCCAGCATTTT	CASSQDRGPSLTQHF
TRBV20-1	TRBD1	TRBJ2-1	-	TGCAGTGCTAGAGTGGGGACAGGGTCCTACAATGAGCAGTTCTTC	CSARVGTGSYNEQFF
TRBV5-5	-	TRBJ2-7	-	TGTGCCAGCAGCTTTCGACGGGATCCCTACGAGCAGTACTTC	CASSFRRDPYEQYF
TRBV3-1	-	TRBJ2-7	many	TGTGCCAGCAGCCTACTAGCGAGGGACAACGAGCAGTACTTC	CASSLLARDNEQYF
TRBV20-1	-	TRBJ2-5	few	TGCAGTGCTAGGGTGGCGGGGTCGACGGAGACCCAGTACTTC	CSARVAGSTETQYF
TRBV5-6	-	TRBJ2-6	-	TGTGCCAGCAGCTTGGTACCGCCTTCTGGGGCCAACGTCCTGACTTTC	CASSLVPPSGANVLTF
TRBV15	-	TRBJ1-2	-	TGTGCCACCAGCAGAGACCCAGTGGGGGGTGGAACTAACTATGGCTACACCTTC	CATSRDPVGGGTNYGYTF
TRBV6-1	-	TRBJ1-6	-	TGTGCCAGCAGTGAAGCAAATGGGAGCTCCTATAATTCACCCCTCCACTTT	CASSEANGSSYNSPLHF
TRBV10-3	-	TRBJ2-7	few	TGTGCCATCAGTGAGGCTTTCGGGGAGGGGGCCCACGAGCAGTACTTC	CAISEAFGEGAHEQYF
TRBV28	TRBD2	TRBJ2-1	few	TGTGCCAGCTTCCCAGGCTACGGGACTAGCAGTCACAATGAGCAGTTCTTC	CASFPGYGTSSHNEQFF
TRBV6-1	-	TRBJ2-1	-	TGTGCCAGCAGTGATTTGGGCACAGTCCCCGGTTACAATGAGCAGTTCTTC	CASSDLGTVPGYNEQFF
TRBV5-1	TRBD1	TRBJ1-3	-	TGCGCCAGCAGCTTGGACCCAAGGACAGGGCGTGGAAACACCATATATTTT	CASSLDPRTGRGNTIYF
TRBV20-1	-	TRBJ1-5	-	TGCAGTGCTAGAGTAGAGTCCGGGCCTCAGCCCCAGCATTTT	CSARVESGPQPQHF
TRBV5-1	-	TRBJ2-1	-	TGCGCCAGCAGCTTGAAGGATTATGACACCTACAATGAGCAGTTCTTC	CASSLKDYDTYNEQFF
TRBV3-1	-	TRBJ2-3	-	TGTGCCAGCAGCCAAGATGGGGAGAATACGCAGTATTTT	CASSQDGENTQYF
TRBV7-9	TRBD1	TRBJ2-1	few	TGTGCCAGCAGCTTAGCCCAGGGGGATCGGAATGAGCAGTTCTTC	CASSLAQGDRNEQFF